This T cell receptor beta chain was captured by sequencing in a study of cytomegalovirus exposure and HLA in healthy donors (dated 2017 in TCRdb). For the wider study: An earlier analysis of approximately 600 of the donors reported more than 250 Gb of sequence data and around 110 million unique TCR beta sequences from about 180 million T cells. Around 330 gigabases of sequencing data and about 92 million unique TCR sequences made up an early release that covered over 550 HLA-typed donors. Among the approximately 430 genotyped donors, 75% to 90% belonged to the genetic ancestry cluster associated with self-reported Caucasian donors. The study was designed to test whether signatures of past pathogen exposure could be identified by cataloging public T cell receptors. The T cell repertoires of several hundred subjects were profiled by immunosequencing and related to cytomegalovirus serostatus. Besides the first cohort of roughly 640 subjects, a separate validation cohort made up of about 120 different subjects was used. To predict cytomegalovirus infection status, the study brought together high-throughput TCR immunosequencing, statistical association of individual TCRs with disease status, and machine learning. To study patterns of TCR occurrence, a later analysis re-analyzed previously published TCR beta repertoires from 500 to 850 donors and added high-resolution HLA genotyping. Rather than drawing on any new phenotypic data, the later analysis identified candidate immune exposures from TCR beta sequences and the way those sequences occurred across donors. An earlier analysis of around 540 of the donors applied high-throughput TCR beta sequencing to assess whether each TCR beta V gene segment acted as functional or pseudogenic. Donor age, sex, ethnicity and CMV serostatus were collected together with the repertoire data. A later genetic analysis took genome-wide SNP genotypes for about 55% of the 666 donors and used that subset as a discovery cohort. Every repertoire in the discovery cohort had been generated on one and the same sequencing platform. HLA typing covered class I and class II loci at four-digit resolution. The number of donors typed differed by locus, with about 629-640 for A, B, C, DRB1 and DQB1, 522 for DQA1, 606 for DPA1, and around 460 for DPB1. Because of strong linkage in the cohort, five DR-DQ haplotypes were treated as single units for association and clustering. Among roughly 400 genotyped donors of the cohort, an average of roughly 230,000 unique TCR beta nucleotide sequences was sequenced per donor, of which about 19% were non-productive. What the research found in general, with its limitations: Three of the identified cytomegalovirus-associated TCR beta chains were confirmed in vitro to be specific for cytomegalovirus antigens. An earlier analysis of approximately 500 of the donors showed that most TCR beta V segments appeared in productive rearrangements either about 87% or about 30% of the time, which broadly matched IMGT annotations. Correlated functional status among segregating V segments might reflect linkage disequilibrium, but an unknown experimental factor could not be ruled out. Because HLA typing was unavailable for some donors at each locus, only the typed subset was used in association tests. A later analysis found that HLA-associated TCR beta chains were more clonally expanded and had lower generation probabilities than equally common non-associated chains. In a later analysis, the rate of TCR association differed among HLA loci, with DRB1 alleles having the most associated TCRs and HLA-C alleles having the fewest. V-gene and J-gene trimming of TCR beta chains was associated with a missense DCLRE1C variant in a later genetic analysis, and the association was replicated in an independent cohort. CMV serostatus was the only immune exposure information available for the cohort. Assigning TCR associations to individual alleles was difficult when HLA alleles, especially DR and DQ, strongly co-occurred. Some IMGT-functional V segments, including TRBV6-2 and TRBV6-3, could not be told apart with the 87-base-pair reads, so those segments were excluded. It was suggested by the authors that the approach could potentially be generalized to other disease states and immunological phenotypes. In the study, about 150 TCR beta chains were listed as associated with cytomegalovirus. According to a later analysis, most CMV-associated TCR beta chains appeared to be HLA-restricted, and the HLA associations seemed to be driven largely by CMV exposure. Compared with the 666-donor mean, donors in an Asian-associated ancestry cluster had fewer N-insertions in productive TCRs, according to a later genetic analysis. A group of highly shared sequence variants was considered likely to be a technical artifact of the sequencing pipeline. While some public TCRs were present in many individuals, most TCR sequences turned up only very rarely across donors. Presence/absence analyses assumed roughly uniform sequencing depth across donors, an assumption that may not hold. Cytomegalovirus status was reported to be diagnosed by the classifier with high specificity and sensitivity in both the original and validation cohorts. A further reported finding was that TCR beta sequences accurately predicted the HLA-A and HLA-B alleles for most subjects in the first cohort. A later analysis reported that several top co-occurrence clusters appeared linked to parvovirus B19, influenza, CMV and Epstein-Barr virus. A later analysis associated 17,000 or so TCR beta sequences with specific HLA alleles at a false discovery rate of 0.05. This cohort had only TCR beta chains sequenced, and the lack of alpha or paired-chain data limited which features could be detected. Because counts were too low, about 15 rarely observed V segments, including chromosome 9 orphons, were left out of the earlier analysis of a few hundred of the donors.

The germline V gene sets CDR1 to MNHEY and CDR2 to SVGAGI. The CDR3 measures 15 amino acids from cysteine to phenylalanine. On this clone: Its binding antigen is unknown. The limits of the CDR3 on the DNA are not certain, so only TCRdb's listed CDR3 is given.

Libraries were made using the immunoSEQ multiplex PCR assay. The multiplex PCR relied on a mix of 60 forward primers for TCR Vbeta segments and 13 reverse primers for TCR Jbeta segments. A multiplex PCR assay on genomic DNA amplified the CDR3 region of rearranged TCR beta genes. On the Illumina HiSeq System, the amplified TCR beta libraries were sequenced as 87-base-pair reads. Per the authors' processing: Across the roughly 700 repertoires, a later analysis counted tens of millions of unique TCR beta chains, some 11 million of which were shared by at least two donors. To remove PCR and sequencing errors, raw reads were error-corrected and collapsed into unique sequences using a nearest-neighbor algorithm that merged closely related sequences. Alignment of CDR3 sequences to IMGT reference sequences was used to assign V, D and J gene segments. For a sequence to be retained, a match of at least six nucleotides was required to both a V gene segment and a J gene segment. Rearrangements were classified as productive when the CDR3 lacked stop codons and remained in frame with V and J, and all other rearrangements were classified as non-productive. CDR3 was defined according to IMGT convention as the region running from the second conserved V-encoded cysteine to the conserved J-encoded phenylalanine. The earlier analysis of more than 450 of the donors excluded sequences that lacked an unambiguous match to a single V gene segment. An earlier analysis of under 750 of the donors called V segments functional above 56.7% productive rearrangements and segregating when the between-donor standard deviation exceeded 5%. A statistical classification framework was built for diagnosing cytomegalovirus status from the catalog of TCR beta chain sequences. A later analysis assigned V and J genes by comparing TCR nucleotide sequences with IMGT/GENE-DB human TR gene sequences. A later analysis assigned CDR3 sequences and most-parsimonious VDJ recombination scenarios with the TCRdist pipeline. In a later analysis, each TCR beta chain was defined by its CDR3 amino acid sequence together with its V-gene family, and reads lacking a unique V-gene family were excluded. A later analysis removed several hundred highly shared, low-generation-probability nucleotide sequences to deal with suspected cross-contamination and a sequencing artifact. In a later analysis, a clonal expansion index was calculated for each public chain from normalized within-repertoire ranks of inferred template counts. A later analysis computed generation probabilities with a VDJ recombination model fitted to out-of-frame rearrangements, and checked the results against IGoR. Hypergeometric tests were used in a later analysis to score TCR-TCR, TCR-HLA and TCR-CMV co-occurrence, with a repertoire-size bias correction applied to the TCR pairs. In a later analysis, false discovery rates were estimated by permuting HLA or CMV assignments 20 times. In a later analysis, co-occurring TCRs were grouped using DBSCAN, and TCRdist sequence similarity was added for clustering within HLA-allele-positive subsets. For co-occurrence clustering, repertoires with fewer than 30,000 or more than 120,000 public chains were excluded, along with five or six repertoires with anomalous nucleotide sharing. In its TCRdb copy, this immuneACCESS table keeps in-frame sequences only and misses some clones. Where compared with another copy, unresolved V genes explain less than half of these, and the others have no known cause. V and J calls and clone size follow that table, whereas D and trimming were derived from the DNA. A total of around 92,000 clones appear in this sample, approximately 75% of them only once. The ten largest account for around an eighth of the sample.

The cohort consisted of 650 to 700 healthy bone marrow donors. At the time of sampling, every cohort member was nominally healthy, though immune exposures that went unrecorded were likely present. The donor was CMV seropositive and was included in the group of about 290 seropositive cohort members. A peripheral blood sample was collected from each donor, and TCR beta sequencing was performed on peripheral blood mononuclear cells. Genomic DNA was extracted from the blood cell samples with the Qiagen DNeasy Blood Extraction Kit. Recombination linked TRBV6-5 to TRBJ1-2. This TCR derives from a woman in her 70s in good health and CMV-seropositive. The sample consisted of PBMCs. This receptor has the CDR3 CASSFGSGTGAGGTF.